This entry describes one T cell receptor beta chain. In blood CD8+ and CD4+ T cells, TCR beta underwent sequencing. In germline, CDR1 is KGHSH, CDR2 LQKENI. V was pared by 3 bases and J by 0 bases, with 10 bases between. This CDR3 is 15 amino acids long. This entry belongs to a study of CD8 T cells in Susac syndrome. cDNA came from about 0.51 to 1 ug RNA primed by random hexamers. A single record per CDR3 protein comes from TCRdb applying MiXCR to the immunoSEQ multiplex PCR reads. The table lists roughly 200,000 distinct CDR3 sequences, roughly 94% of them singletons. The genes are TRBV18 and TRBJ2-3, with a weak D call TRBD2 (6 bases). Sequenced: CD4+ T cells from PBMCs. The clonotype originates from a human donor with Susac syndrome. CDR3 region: CASSPFSGSTDTQYF. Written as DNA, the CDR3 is TGTGCCAGCTCACCGTTTAGCGGTAGCACAGATACGCAGTATTTT.